These T cell receptor beta chains were read from a single sample in a study of PD-1 blockade in classical Hodgkin lymphoma. Method: immunoSEQ multiplex PCR; TCRdb's copy keeps in-frame clones and lacks some. This sample carries approximately 25,000 clones, about 70% of them seen once, and the ten largest clones take about 3.3%. The starting material was peripheral blood mononuclear cells (PBMCs), obtained at baseline. These receptors all come from a human donor with classical Hodgkin lymphoma. Each CDR3 is given with its conserved first and last residue. The order of the fields is clone size, V gene, J gene, D gene, CDR3 protein, CDR3 DNA. A D gene is named only where the DNA matches it firmly. The size entry is marked missing in some rows and otherwise reads once, few, many or a size class.

few	TRBV7-7	TRBJ2-1	NA	CASSPGLLGEQFF	TGTGCTAGCAGTCCGGGACTCTTGGGGGAGCAGTTCTTC
NA	TRBV5-4	TRBJ1-5	NA	CASSVGPVSNQPQHF	TGTGCCAGCAGCGTCGGACCCGTTAGCAATCAGCCCCAGCATTTT
NA	TRBV5-6	TRBJ1-1	NA	CASSLRAEAFF	TGTGCCAGCAGCTTGCGGGCTGAAGCTTTCTTT
few	TRBV30	TRBJ2-1	TRBD2	CAWSRRGGQPEQFF	TGTGCCTGGAGTAGGCGCGGGGGGCAGCCTGAGCAGTTCTTC
NA	TRBV4-1	TRBJ1-3	TRBD1	CASSQETGLTGNTIYF	TGCGCCAGCAGCCAAGAGACAGGGTTAACTGGAAACACCATATATTTT
NA	TRBV27	TRBJ2-7	NA	CASSLRGFSYEQYF	TGTGCCAGCAGTCTCAGGGGATTCTCGTACGAGCAGTACTTC
once	TRBV19	TRBJ1-1	NA	CASSIPSYREAFF	TGTGCCAGTAGTATCCCCTCTTACCGGGAAGCTTTCTTT
NA	TRBV6-1	TRBJ2-5	TRBD1	CASIPSGQVQETQYF	TGTGCCAGCATCCCCAGTGGACAGGTTCAAGAGACCCAGTACTTC
once	TRBV11-2	TRBJ2-6	NA	CASSLDLAGANVLTF	TGTGCCAGCAGCTTAGATCTGGCTGGGGCCAACGTCCTGACTTTC
NA	TRBV6-5	TRBJ2-7	TRBD1	CASSRTGEEQYF	TGTGCCAGCAGTAGAACAGGGGAAGAGCAGTACTTC
NA	TRBV7-2	TRBJ2-1	NA	CASSLSGGAIEQFF	TGTGCCAGCAGCTTAAGTGGGGGGGCGATTGAGCAGTTCTTC
NA	TRBV4-1	TRBJ2-5	NA	CASSQPSGEETQYF	TGCGCCAGCAGCCAACCATCAGGGGAAGAGACCCAGTACTTC
NA	TRBV6-5	TRBJ2-7	NA	CASRLNYEQYF	TGTGCCAGCAGGCTAAACTACGAGCAGTACTTC
NA	TRBV28	TRBJ2-7	NA	CASSLLQAYEQYF	TGTGCCAGCAGTTTATTACAGGCCTACGAGCAGTACTTC
NA	TRBV9	TRBJ2-7	TRBD2	CASSVGSGGAVEQYF	TGTGCCAGCAGCGTAGGTAGCGGGGGGGCCGTAGAGCAGTACTTC
NA	TRBV7-8	TRBJ2-3	TRBD2	CASSLLLAGGRTDTQYF	TGTGCCAGCAGCTTGCTGCTAGCGGGGGGTCGCACAGATACGCAGTATTTT
NA	TRBV11-2	TRBJ2-7	NA	CASSPKDRVDQYF	TGTGCCAGCAGCCCAAAAGATAGGGTCGACCAGTACTTC